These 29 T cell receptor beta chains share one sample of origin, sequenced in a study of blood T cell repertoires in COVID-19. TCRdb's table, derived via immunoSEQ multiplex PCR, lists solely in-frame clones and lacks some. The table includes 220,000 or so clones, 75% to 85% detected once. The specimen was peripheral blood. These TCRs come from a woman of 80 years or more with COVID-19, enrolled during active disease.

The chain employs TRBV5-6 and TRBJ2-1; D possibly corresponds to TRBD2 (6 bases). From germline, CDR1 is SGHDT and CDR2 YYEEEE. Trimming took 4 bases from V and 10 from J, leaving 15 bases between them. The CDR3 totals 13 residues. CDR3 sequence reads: CASSLGGLREQFF. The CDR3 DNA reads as TGTGCCAGCAGCCTGGGAGGACTTCGCGAGCAGTTCTTC.

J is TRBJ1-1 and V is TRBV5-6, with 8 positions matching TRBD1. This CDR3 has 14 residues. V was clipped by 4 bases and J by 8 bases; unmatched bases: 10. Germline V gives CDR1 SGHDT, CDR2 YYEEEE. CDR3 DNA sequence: TGTGCCAGCAGCGGCAGGGGGCGCTTGTCAGAAGCTTTCTTT. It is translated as CASSGRGRLSEAFF.

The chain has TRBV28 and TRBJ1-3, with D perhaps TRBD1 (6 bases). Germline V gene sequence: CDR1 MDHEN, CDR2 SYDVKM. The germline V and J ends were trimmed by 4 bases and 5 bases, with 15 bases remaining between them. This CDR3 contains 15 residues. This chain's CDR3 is CASSSPGEWRNTIYF. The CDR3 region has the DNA TGTGCCAGCAGTTCCCCAGGGGAGTGGCGAAACACCATATATTTT.

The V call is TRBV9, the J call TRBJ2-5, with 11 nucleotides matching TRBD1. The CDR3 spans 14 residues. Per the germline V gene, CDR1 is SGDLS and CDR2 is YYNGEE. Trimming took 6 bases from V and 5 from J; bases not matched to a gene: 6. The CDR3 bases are TGTGCCAGCACCCGGACAGGGGGCATGGAGACCCAGTACTTC. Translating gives CASTRTGGMETQYF.

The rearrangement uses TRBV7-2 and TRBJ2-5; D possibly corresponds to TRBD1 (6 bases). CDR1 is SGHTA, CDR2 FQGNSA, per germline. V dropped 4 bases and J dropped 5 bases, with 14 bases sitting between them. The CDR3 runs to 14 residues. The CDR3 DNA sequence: TGTGCCAGCAGCTCGTTACAGGGAGTGGAGACCCAGTACTTC. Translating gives CASSSLQGVETQYF.

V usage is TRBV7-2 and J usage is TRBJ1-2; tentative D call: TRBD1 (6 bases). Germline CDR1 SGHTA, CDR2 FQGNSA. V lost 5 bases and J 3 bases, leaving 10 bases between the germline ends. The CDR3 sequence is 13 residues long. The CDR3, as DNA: TGTGCCAGCAGCCAGACAGGTTACTATGGCTACACCTTC. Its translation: CASSQTGYYGYTF.

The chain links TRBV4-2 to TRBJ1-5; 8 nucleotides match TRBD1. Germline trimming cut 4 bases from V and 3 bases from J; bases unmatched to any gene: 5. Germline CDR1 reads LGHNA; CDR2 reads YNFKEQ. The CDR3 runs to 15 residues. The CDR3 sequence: CASSPSGQVNQPQHF. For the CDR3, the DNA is TGTGCCAGCAGCCCCTCGGGACAGGTCAATCAGCCCCAGCATTTT.

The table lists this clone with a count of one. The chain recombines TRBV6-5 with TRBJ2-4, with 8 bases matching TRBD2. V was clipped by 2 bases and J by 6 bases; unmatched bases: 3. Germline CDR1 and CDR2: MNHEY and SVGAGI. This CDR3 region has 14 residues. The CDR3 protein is CASSYLAGGNIQYF. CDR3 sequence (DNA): TGTGCCAGCAGTTACCTGGCGGGGGGAAACATTCAGTACTTC.

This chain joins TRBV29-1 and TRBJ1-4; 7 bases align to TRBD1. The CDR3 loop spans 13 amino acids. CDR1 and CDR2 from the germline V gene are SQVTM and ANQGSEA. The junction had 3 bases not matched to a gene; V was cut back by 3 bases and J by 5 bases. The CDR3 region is CSVDETGNEKLFF. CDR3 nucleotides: TGCAGCGTTGATGAGACAGGGAATGAAAAACTGTTTTTT.

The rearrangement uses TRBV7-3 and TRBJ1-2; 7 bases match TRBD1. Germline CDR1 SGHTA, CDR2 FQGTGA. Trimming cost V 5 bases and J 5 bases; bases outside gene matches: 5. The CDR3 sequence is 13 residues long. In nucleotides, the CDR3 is TGTGCCAGCAGCCCGGGGACAGAATATGGCTACACCTTC. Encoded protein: CASSPGTEYGYTF.

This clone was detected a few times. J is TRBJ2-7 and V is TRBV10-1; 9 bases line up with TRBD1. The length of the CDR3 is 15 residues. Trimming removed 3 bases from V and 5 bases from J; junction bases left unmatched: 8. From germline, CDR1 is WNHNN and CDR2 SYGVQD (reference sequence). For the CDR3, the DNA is TGCGCCAGCAGTGACCCCGGGACAGGGAAAAACGAGCAGTACTTC. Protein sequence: CASSDPGTGKNEQYF.

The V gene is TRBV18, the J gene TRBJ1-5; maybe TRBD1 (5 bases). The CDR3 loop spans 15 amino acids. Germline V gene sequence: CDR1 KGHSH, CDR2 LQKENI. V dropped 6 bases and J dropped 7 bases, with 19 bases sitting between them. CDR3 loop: CASSAGRNRGQPQHF. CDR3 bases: TGTGCCAGCTCTGCAGGGCGGAACCGGGGGCAGCCCCAGCATTTT.

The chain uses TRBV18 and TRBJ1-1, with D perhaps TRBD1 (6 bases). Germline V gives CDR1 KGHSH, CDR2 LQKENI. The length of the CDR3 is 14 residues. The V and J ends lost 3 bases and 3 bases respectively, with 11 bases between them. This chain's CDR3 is CASSPATGYTEAFF. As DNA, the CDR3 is TGTGCCAGCTCACCGGCAACAGGGTACACTGAAGCTTTCTTT. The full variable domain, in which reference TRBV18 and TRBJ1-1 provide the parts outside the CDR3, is NAGVMQNPRHLVRRRGQEARLRCSPMKGHSHVYWYRQLPEEGLKFMVYLQKENIIDESGMPKERFSAEFPKEGPSILRIQQVVRGDSAAYFCASSPATGYTEAFFGQGTRLTVV.

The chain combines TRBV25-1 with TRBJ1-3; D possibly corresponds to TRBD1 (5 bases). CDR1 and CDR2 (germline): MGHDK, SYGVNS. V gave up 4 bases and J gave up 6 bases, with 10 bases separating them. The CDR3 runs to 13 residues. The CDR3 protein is CASSGTFLNTIYF. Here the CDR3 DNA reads TGTGCCAGCAGTGGGACATTTCTAAACACCATATATTTT.

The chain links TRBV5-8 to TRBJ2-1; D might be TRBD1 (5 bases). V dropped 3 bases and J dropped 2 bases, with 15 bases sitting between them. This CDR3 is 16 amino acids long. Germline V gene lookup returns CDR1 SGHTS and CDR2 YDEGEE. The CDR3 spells CASSSRTLGAYNEQFF. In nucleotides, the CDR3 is TGTGCCAGCAGCTCTCGGACGCTAGGGGCCTACAATGAGCAGTTCTTC.

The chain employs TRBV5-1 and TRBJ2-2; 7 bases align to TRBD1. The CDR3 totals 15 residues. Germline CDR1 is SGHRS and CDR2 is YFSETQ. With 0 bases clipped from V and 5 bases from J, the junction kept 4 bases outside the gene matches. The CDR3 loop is CASSLEGAGTGELFF. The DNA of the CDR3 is TGCGCCAGCAGCTTGGAGGGGGCCGGAACCGGGGAGCTGTTTTTT.

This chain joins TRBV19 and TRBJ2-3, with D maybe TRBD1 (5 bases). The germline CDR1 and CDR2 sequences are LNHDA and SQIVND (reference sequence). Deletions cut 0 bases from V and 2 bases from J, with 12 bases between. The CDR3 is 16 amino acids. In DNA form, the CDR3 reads TGTGCCAGTAGTATAGATAGGGGCAGCTCCACAGATACGCAGTATTTT. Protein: CASSIDRGSSTDTQYF.

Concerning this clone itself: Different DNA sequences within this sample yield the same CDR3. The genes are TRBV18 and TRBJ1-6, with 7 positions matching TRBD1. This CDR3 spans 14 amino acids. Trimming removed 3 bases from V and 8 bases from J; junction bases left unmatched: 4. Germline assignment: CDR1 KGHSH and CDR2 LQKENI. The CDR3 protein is CASSPRQGDSPLHF. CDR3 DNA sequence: TGTGCCAGCTCACCCAGACAGGGCGATTCACCCCTCCACTTT.

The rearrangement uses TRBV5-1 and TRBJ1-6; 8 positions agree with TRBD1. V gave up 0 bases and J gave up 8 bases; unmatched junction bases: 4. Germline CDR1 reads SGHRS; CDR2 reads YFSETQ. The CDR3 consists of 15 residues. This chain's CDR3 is CASSLDGGQDSPLHF. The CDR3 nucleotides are TGCGCCAGCAGCTTGGATGGGGGACAGGATTCACCCCTCCACTTT.

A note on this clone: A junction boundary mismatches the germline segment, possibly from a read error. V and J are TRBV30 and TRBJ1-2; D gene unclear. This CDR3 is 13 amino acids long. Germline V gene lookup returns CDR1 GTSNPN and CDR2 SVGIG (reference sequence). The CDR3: CAWSVWNSRSTRF. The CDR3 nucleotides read TGTGCCTGGAGTGTGTGGAACAGTCGCTCGACCCGCTTC. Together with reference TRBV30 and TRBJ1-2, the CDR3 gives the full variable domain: SQTIHQWPATLVQPVGSPLSLECTVEGTSNPNLYWYRQAAGRGLQLLFYSVGIGQISSEVPQNLSASRPQDRQFILSSKKLLLSDSGFYLCAWSVWNSRSTRFGSGTRLTVV.

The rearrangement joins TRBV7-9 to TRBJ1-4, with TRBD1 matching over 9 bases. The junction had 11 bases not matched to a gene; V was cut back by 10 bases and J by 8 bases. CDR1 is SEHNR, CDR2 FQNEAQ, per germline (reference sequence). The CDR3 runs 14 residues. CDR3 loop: CAIRIDRGNEKLFF. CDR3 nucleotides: TGTGCCATCCGGATCGACAGGGGGAACGAAAAACTGTTTTTT.

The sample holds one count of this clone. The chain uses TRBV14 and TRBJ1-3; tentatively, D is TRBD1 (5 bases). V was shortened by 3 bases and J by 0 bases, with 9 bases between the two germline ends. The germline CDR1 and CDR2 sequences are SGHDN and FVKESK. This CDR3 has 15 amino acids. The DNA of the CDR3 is TGTGCCAGCAGCCAGGCAGGACACTCTGGAAACACCATATATTTT. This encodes CASSQAGHSGNTIYF.

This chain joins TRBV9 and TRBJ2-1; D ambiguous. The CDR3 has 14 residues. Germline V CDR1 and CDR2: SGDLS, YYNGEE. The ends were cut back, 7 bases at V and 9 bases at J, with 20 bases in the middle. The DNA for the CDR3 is TGTGCCAGCCATCCCCTAGATTCCTCAAGTGAGCAGTTCTTC. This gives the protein CASHPLDSSSEQFF.

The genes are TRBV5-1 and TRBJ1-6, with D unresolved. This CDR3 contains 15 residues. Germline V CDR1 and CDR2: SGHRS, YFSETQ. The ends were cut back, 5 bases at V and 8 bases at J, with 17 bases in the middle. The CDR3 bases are TGCGCCAGCAGATTGACGAGTCTTCAGGATTCACCCCTCCACTTT. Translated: CASRLTSLQDSPLHF.

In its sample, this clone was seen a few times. The CDR3 DNA follows: TGCGCCAGCAGCTCGCGGACAGCGAACACTGAAGCTTTCTTT. Amino acid sequence: CASSSRTANTEAFF. The chain carries TRBV5-1 and TRBJ1-1; possibly TRBD1 for D (6 bases). Germline loops: CDR1 SGHRS, CDR2 YFSETQ. The CDR3 contains 14 residues. The V and J ends lost 3 bases and 1 base respectively, with 10 bases between them.

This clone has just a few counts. CDR3 nucleotides: TGTGCCAGCATTGGACTAGCGGGGGGTAGCACAGATACGCAGTATTTT. Amino acids: CASIGLAGGSTDTQYF. This rearrangement joins TRBV27 to TRBJ2-3, with 14 bases aligning to TRBD2. Germline-derived CDR1 and CDR2 are MNHEY and SMNVEV (reference sequence). J lost 0 bases, V lost 7 bases, and 3 bases had no gene match. This CDR3 has 16 amino acids.

The CDR3, as DNA: TGTGCCAGCAGTTTTTCCGGGAGGAAGTACTTC. It yields the protein CASSFSGRKYF. The chain joins TRBV6-2 or TRBV6-3 to TRBJ2-7; 7 nucleotides agree with TRBD2. The CDR3 is made up of 11 amino acids. In germline, CDR1 is MNHEY, CDR2 SVGEGT. V gave up 4 bases and J gave up 11 bases; unmatched junction bases: 5.

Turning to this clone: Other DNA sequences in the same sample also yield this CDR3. The CDR3 sequence: CASSSQGANTEAFF. CDR3 nucleotides: TGTGCCAGCTCGTCGCAGGGGGCGAACACTGAAGCTTTCTTT. This rearrangement joins TRBV18 to TRBJ1-1; 8 positions match TRBD1. With V trimmed by 6 bases and J by 1 base, 4 bases remained unmatched. This CDR3 is 14 amino acids long. The V gene's germline CDR1 is KGHSH and CDR2 LQKENI.

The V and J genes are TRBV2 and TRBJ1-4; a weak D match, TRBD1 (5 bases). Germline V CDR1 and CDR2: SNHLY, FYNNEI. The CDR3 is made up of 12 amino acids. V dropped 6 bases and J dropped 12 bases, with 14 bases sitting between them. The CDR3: CASRRQGGELFF. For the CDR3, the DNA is TGTGCCAGCAGGCGGCAGGGAGGAGAACTGTTTTTT. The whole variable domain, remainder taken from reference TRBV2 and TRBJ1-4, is EPEVTQTPSHQVTQMGQEVILRCVPISNHLYFYWYRQILGQKVEFLVSFYNNEISEKSEIFDDQFSVERPDGSNFTLKIRSTKLEDSAMYFCASRRQGGELFFGSGTQLSVL.